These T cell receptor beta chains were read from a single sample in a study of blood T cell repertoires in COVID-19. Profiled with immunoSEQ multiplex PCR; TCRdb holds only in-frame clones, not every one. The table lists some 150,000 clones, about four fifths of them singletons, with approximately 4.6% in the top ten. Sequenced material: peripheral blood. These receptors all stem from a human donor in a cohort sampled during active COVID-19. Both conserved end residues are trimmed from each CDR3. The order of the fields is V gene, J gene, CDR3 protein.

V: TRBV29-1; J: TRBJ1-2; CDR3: SVTGDRDFYGYT
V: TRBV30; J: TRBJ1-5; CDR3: AWSADRGGSQPQH
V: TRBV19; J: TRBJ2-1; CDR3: ASRSVWGTSGRGDEQF
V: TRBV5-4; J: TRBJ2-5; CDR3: ASSLGGGEETQY
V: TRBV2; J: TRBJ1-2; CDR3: ASSVSGEGEGYT
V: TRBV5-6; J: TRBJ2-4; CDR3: ASKGQGANIQY
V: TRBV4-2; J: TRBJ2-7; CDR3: ASSQEPGQVYEQY
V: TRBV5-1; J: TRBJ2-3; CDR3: ASTDRGRLSTDTQY
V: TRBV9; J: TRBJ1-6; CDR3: ASSVFGEGSPLH
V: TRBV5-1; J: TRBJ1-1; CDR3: ASSIGTPNTEAF
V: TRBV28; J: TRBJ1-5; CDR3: ASSFGSGNQPQH
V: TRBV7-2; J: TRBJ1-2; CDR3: ASSLLGQGAYGYT
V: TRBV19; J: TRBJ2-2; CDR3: ASSIDRNTGELF
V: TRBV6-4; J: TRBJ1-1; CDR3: ASILQGEVTEAF
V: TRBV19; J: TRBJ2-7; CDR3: ASSIWTGPYEQY
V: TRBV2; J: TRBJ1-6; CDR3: ASSELNSYNSPLH